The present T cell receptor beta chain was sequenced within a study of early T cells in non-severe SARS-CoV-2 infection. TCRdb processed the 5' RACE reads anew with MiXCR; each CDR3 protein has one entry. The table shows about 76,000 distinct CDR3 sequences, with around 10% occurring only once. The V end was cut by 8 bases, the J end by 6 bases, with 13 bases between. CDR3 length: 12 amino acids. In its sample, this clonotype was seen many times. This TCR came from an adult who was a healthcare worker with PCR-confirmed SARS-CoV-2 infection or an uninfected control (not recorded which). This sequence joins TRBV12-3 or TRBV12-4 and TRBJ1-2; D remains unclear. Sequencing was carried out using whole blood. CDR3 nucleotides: TGTGCCAGCGCAGAGGGCCTAGATGGCTACACCTTC. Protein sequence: CASAEGLDGYTF.